The 31 T cell receptor beta chains below come from one sample, sequenced in a study of blood T cell repertoires in COVID-19. Sequencing used immunoSEQ multiplex PCR; TCRdb keeps in-frame clones, though not all of them. The sample yields 150,000 to 200,000 clones, 65% to 80% seen once. Material: PBMCs or T cells enriched from blood (not recorded which). These receptor sequences come from a woman aged 45 to 65 with acute COVID-19.

V usage is TRBV2 and J usage is TRBJ2-2; D is possibly TRBD1 (5 bases). This CDR3 is built from 14 residues. Germline V gives CDR1 SNHLY, CDR2 FYNNEI. V was shortened by 5 bases and J by 3 bases, with 10 bases between the two germline ends. CDR3 nucleotides: TGTGCCAGCAGTCTCGGCAGGGACACCGGGGAGCTGTTTTTT. Translation: CASSLGRDTGELFF. Looking up the rest from reference TRBV2 and TRBJ2-2 gives the full variable domain: EPEVTQTPSHQVTQMGQEVILRCVPISNHLYFYWYRQILGQKVEFLVSFYNNEISEKSEIFDDQFSVERPDGSNFTLKIRSTKLEDSAMYFCASSLGRDTGELFFGEGSRLTVL.

The rearrangement links TRBV4-1 to TRBJ2-5, with 10 nucleotides matching TRBD1. Germline lookup yields CDR1 MGHRA and CDR2 YSYEKL. Unmatched junction bases numbered 5, after V lost 0 bases and J lost 4 bases. This CDR3 is 16 amino acids long. CDR3 region: CASSQDQRQGAETQYF. In nucleotides, the CDR3 is TGCGCCAGCAGCCAAGATCAAAGACAGGGGGCAGAGACCCAGTACTTC.

The V and J genes are TRBV11-3 and TRBJ1-3; D may be TRBD1 (5 bases). V gave up 1 base and J gave up 0 bases, with 10 bases separating them. The germline V gene encodes CDR1 SGHNT and CDR2 YENEEA. The CDR3 contains 16 residues. In nucleotides, the CDR3 is TGTGCCAGCAGCTTAGTTAGGGGAACCTCTGGAAACACCATATATTTT. Residues: CASSLVRGTSGNTIYF.

The chain is built from TRBV27 and TRBJ1-2; D might be TRBD1 (5 bases). Germline CDR1 reads MNHEY; CDR2 reads SMNVEV (reference sequence). The CDR3 loop spans 13 amino acids. Trimming removed 9 bases from V and 5 bases from J, with 16 bases in between. The CDR3 nucleotides are TGTGCCAGTAGCCTTCAGGGAACATATGGCTACACCTTC. Encoded protein: CASSLQGTYGYTF.

Remarks on this clone: A much larger clone is a single base away; this may be a read error. In the same sample, other DNA sequences code for this CDR3. DNA of the CDR3: TGCGCCAGCAGCCAAGATACGGGGAGCGGGGCCAAAAACATTCAGTACTTC. Amino acids: CASSQDTGSGAKNIQYF. The gene calls are TRBV4-3 and TRBJ2-4; tentatively, D is TRBD2 (6 bases). There are 17 residues in the CDR3. V lost 0 bases and J lost 1, with 13 bases in between. Germline values: CDR1 LGHNA, CDR2 YSLEER.

This sequence joins TRBV29-1 and TRBJ1-2; unclear D gene. This CDR3 is built from 16 residues. V was shortened by 4 bases and J by 4 bases, with 22 bases between the two germline ends. CDR1 is SQVTM and CDR2 is ANQGSEA in the germline V gene. CDR3 bases: TGCAGCGTTGTTTTTTTGTCTGGGAGCTTTGGCTATGGCTACACCTTC. It yields the protein CSVVFLSGSFGYGYTF.

V usage is TRBV30 and J usage is TRBJ1-2, with TRBD1 identical over 7 bases. CDR1 and CDR2 (germline): GTSNPN, SVGIG (reference sequence). The CDR3 extends over 13 amino acids. J gave up 4 bases and V 0 bases, and 2 bases lay outside the gene matches. In DNA form, the CDR3 reads TGTGCCTGGAGTGTAGGGACAGCCTATGGCTACACCTTC. Its protein is CAWSVGTAYGYTF.

This chain uses TRBV9 with TRBJ1-5; TRBD1 aligns across 7 bases. The ends lost 0 bases at V and 2 bases at J; junction bases unmatched: 8. CDR1 SGDLS and CDR2 YYNGEE come from the germline V gene. This CDR3 region has 17 residues. This CDR3 reads CASSVGGGGSGNQPQHF. The CDR3 DNA sequence: TGTGCCAGCAGCGTAGGAGGAGGGGGCTCGGGCAATCAGCCCCAGCATTTT.

The chain carries TRBV2 and TRBJ2-3; 14 bases agree with TRBD2. The CDR3 runs 14 residues. Germline CDR1 reads SNHLY; CDR2 reads FYNNEI. Trimming took 7 bases from V and 4 from J; bases not matched to a gene: 1. The CDR3 nucleotides are TGTGCCAGCACGACTAGCGGGGGGGCAGATACGCAGTATTTT. Protein: CASTTSGGADTQYF.

This sequence joins TRBV21-1 and TRBJ1-1. TRBV21-1 is described as a pseudogene. CDR3 length: 15 amino acids. CDR3 bases: TGTGCCAGCAGCGAAATTGGAGGGAGGAACACTGAAGCTTTCTTT. This codes for CASSEIGGRNTEAFF.

The chain links TRBV7-8 to TRBJ1-5, with 9 bases fitting TRBD1. The CDR3 sequence is 15 residues long. Germline trimming cut 4 bases from V and 3 bases from J; bases unmatched to any gene: 4. The germline gives CDR1 SGHVS, CDR2 FQNEAQ. The CDR3 sequence is CASSSRDRVNQPQHF. In nucleotides, the CDR3 is TGTGCCAGCAGCTCCCGGGACAGGGTCAATCAGCCCCAGCATTTT.

In its sample, this clone was seen once. The chain links TRBV7-7 to TRBJ1-3; 11 positions match TRBD1. The V segment lost 1 base and the J segment 2 bases; nucleotides outside the gene matches: 4. Germline V gives CDR1 SSHAT, CDR2 FNYEAQ (reference sequence). The CDR3 length is 17 residues. This CDR3 is CASSLGTGGQTGNTIYF. The CDR3 DNA is TGTGCCAGCAGCTTAGGGACAGGGGGCCAGACTGGAAACACCATATATTTT.

J is TRBJ2-5 and V is TRBV11-1; weak D call: TRBD1 (5 bases). The CDR3 runs 15 residues. Trimming removed 5 bases from V and 4 bases from J, with 17 bases in between. Germline lookup yields CDR1 SGHAT and CDR2 FQDESV (reference sequence). CDR3 residues: CASSPRALQGETQYF. As DNA, the CDR3 is TGTGCCAGCAGCCCTCGAGCATTGCAGGGAGAGACCCAGTACTTC.

This clone has ten or more counts. This chain links TRBV4-1 with TRBJ2-1; 14 nucleotides agree with TRBD2. V was pared by 4 bases and J by 4 bases, with 9 bases of the junction left unmatched. The germline gives CDR1 MGHRA, CDR2 YSYEKL. This CDR3 region has 18 residues. CDR3 coding DNA: TGCGCCAGCAGCCTCGGACTAGCGGGGGGCACACCATACAATGAGCAGTTCTTC. Translation: CASSLGLAGGTPYNEQFF.

The chain carries TRBV5-4 and TRBJ1-4; D is possibly TRBD1 (6 bases). V dropped 9 bases and J dropped 2 bases, with 26 bases sitting between them. This CDR3 is built from 18 residues. The germline V gene encodes CDR1 SGHNT and CDR2 YYREEE (reference sequence). The CDR3 DNA sequence: TGTGCCACCGCCCGGATAGCAGGGGTCGGGTGGACTAATGAAAAACTGTTTTTT. It codes for CATARIAGVGWTNEKLFF.

This chain links TRBV5-4 with TRBJ1-5; the D gene is possibly TRBD1 (5 bases). The CDR3 contains 15 residues. Per the germline V gene, CDR1 is SGHNT and CDR2 is YYREEE (reference sequence). V was clipped by 4 bases and J by 4 bases, with 15 bases between them. The DNA for the CDR3 is TGTGCCAGCAGCCGGTGGGGGGAGGGAAATCAGCCCCAGCATTTT. It is translated as CASSRWGEGNQPQHF.

The chain recombines TRBV3-1 (or the pseudogene TRBV3-2) with TRBJ1-5; TRBD1 aligns across 9 bases. The CDR3 runs 18 residues. The V gene end was trimmed by 0 bases and the J gene end by 7 bases; junction bases not matched to a gene: 13. The V gene's germline CDR1 is LGHDT and CDR2 YNNKEL (reference sequence). Here the CDR3 reads CASSQEDRGQGGIQPQHF. The DNA of the CDR3 is TGTGCCAGCAGCCAAGAAGACAGGGGACAGGGTGGAATACAGCCCCAGCATTTT.

The J gene is TRBJ1-5, the V gene TRBV24-1; TRBD1 is a possible D gene (6 bases). The germline gives CDR1 KGHDR, CDR2 SFDVKD. The CDR3 spans 16 residues. V lost 1 base, J lost 3 bases, and 12 bases lay in between. This chain's CDR3 is CATSDLPRGLNQPQHF. The CDR3 DNA reads TGTGCCACCAGTGATTTACCCAGGGGCCTCAATCAGCCCCAGCATTTT.

The chain employs TRBV4-1 and TRBJ1-5; a possible D gene is TRBD1 (5 bases). V was shortened by 1 base and J by 6 bases, with 13 bases between the two germline ends. Germline V CDR1 and CDR2: MGHRA, YSYEKL. The CDR3 loop spans 15 amino acids. The CDR3 DNA is TGCGCCAGCAGCCAAGGCCCGGCGGGGACTCAGCCCCAGCATTTT. Translated, it gives CASSQGPAGTQPQHF.

This clone was picked up a small number of times. V usage is TRBV10-1 and J usage is TRBJ2-1; D ambiguous. From germline, CDR1 is WNHNN and CDR2 SYGVQD (reference sequence). This CDR3 is 11 amino acids long. Trimming took 5 bases from V and 5 from J, leaving 4 bases between them. The CDR3 region has the DNA TGCGCCAGCAGTTATAACAATGAGCAGTTCTTC. The encoded protein is CASSYNNEQFF.

The chain recombines TRBV7-8 with TRBJ1-2, with 9 positions matching TRBD1. V gave up 8 bases and J gave up 4 bases; unmatched junction bases: 5. Germline lookup yields CDR1 SGHVS and CDR2 FQNEAQ. This CDR3 comprises 13 residues. The CDR3 DNA reads TGTGCCAGCGCCACAGGGGGCGGCTATGGCTACACCTTC. Its protein is CASATGGGYGYTF.

The chain carries TRBV6-5 and TRBJ1-4, with TRBD1 matching over 10 bases. The CDR3 is 14 residues long. V was clipped by 6 bases and J by 11 bases; unmatched bases: 9. The germline V gene has CDR1 MNHEY and CDR2 SVGAGI. CDR3 sequence (DNA): TGTGCCAGCAGCCAGAGACAGGGGGCGGGTAAACTGTTTTTT. This encodes CASSQRQGAGKLFF.

This clone showed up just a few times. The CDR3 sequence is CASSANPGQGRNTIYF. CDR3 DNA: TGTGCCAGCAGCGCTAATCCGGGACAGGGCAGAAACACCATATATTTT. This sequence joins TRBV9 and TRBJ1-3; 9 nucleotides line up with TRBD1. With 3 bases clipped from V and 5 bases from J, the junction kept 9 bases outside the gene matches. Germline assignment: CDR1 SGDLS and CDR2 YYNGEE. The CDR3 extends over 16 amino acids. Supplemented by reference TRBV9 and TRBJ1-3, the full variable domain reads DSGVTQTPKHLITATGQRVTLRCSPRSGDLSVYWYQQSLDQGLQFLIQYYNGEERAKGNILERFSAQQFPDLHSELNLSSLELGDSALYFCASSANPGQGRNTIYFGEGSWLTVV.

The sample holds a few counts of this clone. The chain couples TRBV27 to TRBJ2-7, with 11 nucleotides matching TRBD1. Germline V CDR1 and CDR2: MNHEY, SMNVEV (reference sequence). The V gene end was trimmed by 2 bases and the J gene end by 4 bases; junction bases not matched to a gene: 4. The CDR3 totals 15 residues. CDR3 sequence reads: CASSLKGQGAYEQYV. In DNA, the CDR3 is TGTGCCAGCAGTTTAAAAGGACAGGGGGCATACGAGCAGTACGTC.

V and J are TRBV6-5 and TRBJ2-1, with D perhaps matching TRBD1 (6 bases). CDR1 MNHEY and CDR2 SVGAGI come from the germline V gene. The CDR3 has 14 amino acids. V was clipped by 2 bases and J by 4 bases, with 9 bases between them. The CDR3 region has the DNA TGTGCCAGCAGTTACAAGGGGGAGTACAATGAGCAGTTCTTC. Translating gives CASSYKGEYNEQFF.

For this clone: The identical CDR3 is also encoded by other nucleotide sequences in the sample. The chain has TRBV5-1 and TRBJ1-2, with D possibly matching TRBD1 (5 bases). Germline lookup yields CDR1 SGHRS and CDR2 YFSETQ. The CDR3 length is 14 residues. Trimming took off 0 bases at V and 1 base at J, with 7 bases between the two ends. The CDR3 bases are TGCGCCAGCAGCTTGGGCGACAGTAACTATGGCTACACCTTC. This translates into CASSLGDSNYGYTF.

The chain employs TRBV7-9 and TRBJ1-1, with 7 bases identical to TRBD1. Per the germline V gene, CDR1 is SEHNR and CDR2 is FQNEAQ (reference sequence). Germline trimming cut 4 bases from V and 0 bases from J; bases unmatched to any gene: 2. The CDR3 has 14 residues. CDR3 region: CASSSQGMNTEAFF. In nucleotides, the CDR3 is TGTGCCAGCAGCTCACAGGGGATGAACACTGAAGCTTTCTTT.

The chain couples TRBV30 to TRBJ1-3; 7 bases are a match to TRBD1. J gave up 0 bases and V 3 bases, and 8 bases lay outside the gene matches. This CDR3 spans 16 amino acids. In germline, CDR1 is GTSNPN, CDR2 SVGIG (reference sequence). This CDR3 reads CAWRPKGADSGNTIYF. The CDR3, as DNA: TGTGCCTGGAGACCCAAGGGGGCCGACTCTGGAAACACCATATATTTT.

J is TRBJ2-5 and V is TRBV29-1, with TRBD1 matching 7 bases. The junction had 2 bases not matched to a gene; V was cut back by 3 bases and J by 4 bases. Germline CDR1 and CDR2: SQVTM and ANQGSEA. This CDR3 is built from 12 residues. The CDR3 nucleotides read TGCAGCGTTGACAGGGGGTTAGAGACCCAGTACTTC. This encodes CSVDRGLETQYF.

V is TRBV19 and J is TRBJ1-4, with 8 bases aligning to TRBD1. This CDR3 has 16 residues. Germline trimming cut 4 bases from V and 0 bases from J; bases unmatched to any gene: 4. Germline-derived CDR1 and CDR2 are LNHDA and SQIVND (reference sequence). The CDR3 DNA reads TGTGCCAGTAGTAATGGACAGGGCGCAACTAATGAAAAACTGTTTTTT. Translated, it gives CASSNGQGATNEKLFF.

The chain carries TRBV6-5 and TRBJ1-1; D might be TRBD1 (5 bases). The CDR3 sequence is 13 residues long. V was cut by 0 bases and J by 5 bases, with 7 bases left in between. Germline-derived CDR1 and CDR2 are MNHEY and SVGAGI. Here the CDR3 reads CASSYSGQTEAFF. The CDR3 DNA sequence: TGTGCCAGCAGTTACTCGGGGCAGACTGAAGCTTTCTTT.